This TCR beta chain emerged from a study of blood T cell repertoires in COVID-19. Overall study context: Samples representing acute and convalescent COVID-19 were sourced from the United States, Italy and Spain.

TCRdb's table, derived via immunoSEQ multiplex PCR, lists solely in-frame clones and lacks some. Among about 230,000 clones listed, more than 75% were seen once. There are 17 residues in the CDR3. V lost 4 bases and J lost 4; bases outside the gene matches: 15. Germline CDR1 and CDR2: LGHDT and YNNKEL (reference sequence). The receptor's source is a man younger than 30 who had recovered from COVID-19. The chain uses TRBV3-1 (or the pseudogene TRBV3-2) and TRBJ1-2; 7 nucleotides match TRBD1. What was sequenced was PBMCs or T cells enriched from blood (not recorded which). Here the CDR3 DNA reads TGTGCCAGCAGCCCAAGACCCAACGACAGGGCGGGCTATGGCTACACCTTC. Its translation is CASSPRPNDRAGYGYTF.